This T cell receptor beta chain was obtained from a study of T cell repertoires in aging, cancer and after chemotherapy. Rearranged V-D-J TRB sequences were amplified with a mixed TRB-A/B primer pool. TCRdb fed the multiplex PCR reads into MiXCR, producing one record per CDR3 protein. Altogether some 10,000 distinct CDR3 sequences are present, around 35% being singletons, with the ten largest covering 8.2%. Relative to its sample, this clonotype is medium-sized (0.01 to 0.1%). Germline trimming cut 3 bases from V and 0 bases from J; bases unmatched to any gene: 5. CDR3 size: 16 residues. Germline V gene sequence: CDR1 SQVTM, CDR2 ANQGSEA. Amplification of TCR beta used genomic DNA extracted from peripheral blood.

This TCR was recovered from a human donor in good health. Sequencing used blood. The V call is TRBV29-1, the J call TRBJ2-1, with 10 bases matching TRBD2. The DNA of the CDR3 is TGCAGCGTTGACACAGCGGGAGGGAGCTCCTACAATGAGCAGTTCTTC. Translation gives CSVDTAGGSSYNEQFF.